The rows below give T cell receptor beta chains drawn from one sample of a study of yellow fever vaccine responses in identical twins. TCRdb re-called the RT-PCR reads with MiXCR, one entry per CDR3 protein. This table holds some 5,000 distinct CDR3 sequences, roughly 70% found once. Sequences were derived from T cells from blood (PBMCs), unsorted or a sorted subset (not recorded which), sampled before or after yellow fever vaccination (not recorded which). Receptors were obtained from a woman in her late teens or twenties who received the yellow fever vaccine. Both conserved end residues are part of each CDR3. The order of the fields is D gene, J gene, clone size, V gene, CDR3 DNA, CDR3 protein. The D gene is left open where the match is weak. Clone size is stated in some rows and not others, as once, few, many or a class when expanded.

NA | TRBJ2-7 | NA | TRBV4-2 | TGTGCCAGCAGCCAAGTTGGCTCCTACGAGCAGTACTTC | CASSQVGSYEQYF
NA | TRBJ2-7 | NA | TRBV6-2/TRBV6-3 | TGTGCCAGCAGTTACGCCACAGGACCCCTCACCGAGCAGTACTTC | CASSYATGPLTEQYF
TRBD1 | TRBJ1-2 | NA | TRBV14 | TGTGCCAGCAGCCACCAGGACAGGGGAACCTATGGCTACACCTTC | CASSHQDRGTYGYTF
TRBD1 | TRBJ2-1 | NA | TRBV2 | TGTGCCAGCAGTGTGGCACAGGGGGGAAGTGAGCAGTTCTTC | CASSVAQGGSEQFF
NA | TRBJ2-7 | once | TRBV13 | TGTGCCAGCAGCCAGACGACAGGCCCCTACGAGCAGTACTTC | CASSQTTGPYEQYF
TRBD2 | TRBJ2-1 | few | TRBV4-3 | TGCGCCAGCAGCTCCCATGGGGCGGGAGGATCCAATGAGCAGTTCTTC | CASSSHGAGGSNEQFF
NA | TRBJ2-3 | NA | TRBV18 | TGTGCCAGCTCACCTCTGGGTGGTTCTAGCACAGATACGCAGTATTTT | CASSPLGGSSTDTQYF
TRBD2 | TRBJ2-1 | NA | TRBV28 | TGTGCCAGCCGCCCTTCCGGGACTAGTCATGAGCAGTTCTTC | CASRPSGTSHEQFF
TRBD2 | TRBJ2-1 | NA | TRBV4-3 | TGCGCCAGCAGTCGAGGACTAGCCAATGAGCAGTTCTTC | CASSRGLANEQFF
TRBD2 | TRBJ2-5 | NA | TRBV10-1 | TGCGCCAGCAGACAGACTAGCGGGGGGCAACAAGAGACCCAGTACTTC | CASRQTSGGQQETQYF
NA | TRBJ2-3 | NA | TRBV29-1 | TGCGCTGTCCCGGGTGATACGCAGTATTTT | CAVPGDTQYF
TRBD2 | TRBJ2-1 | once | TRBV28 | TGTGCCAGCAGTCCCGGACTAGGCTACAATGAGCAGTTCTTC | CASSPGLGYNEQFF
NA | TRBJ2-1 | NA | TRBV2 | TGTGCCAGCAGTGTGGAAGCGGGCTACAATGAGCAGTTCTTC | CASSVEAGYNEQFF
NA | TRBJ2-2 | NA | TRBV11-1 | TGTGCCAGCAGCGGCGCCAGGGGTGACACCGGGGAGCTGTTTTTT | CASSGARGDTGELFF
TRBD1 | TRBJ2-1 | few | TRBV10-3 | TGTGCCATCAGTGCGGACAGGGAGACGTCCTACAATGAGCAGTTCTTC | CAISADRETSYNEQFF
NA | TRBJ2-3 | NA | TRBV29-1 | TGCAGCGTTGATGTTGGGACAGATACGCAGTATTTT | CSVDVGTDTQYF
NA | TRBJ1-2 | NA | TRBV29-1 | TGCAGCGTAGATCCGGGACAAGGGCACGCTAACTATGGCTACACCTTC | CSVDPGQGHANYGYTF
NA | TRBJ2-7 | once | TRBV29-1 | TGCAGCGTTGAAGATCAGTCCTACGAGCAGTACTTC | CSVEDQSYEQYF
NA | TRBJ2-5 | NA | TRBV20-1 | TGCAGTGCTACCCTGCAAGAGACCCAGTACTTC | CSATLQETQYF
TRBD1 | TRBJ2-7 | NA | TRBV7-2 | TGTGCCAGCAGCTTAGGTAGACAGGGTGGTCCCTACGAGCAGTACTTC | CASSLGRQGGPYEQYF
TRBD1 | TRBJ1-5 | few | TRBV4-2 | TGTGCCAGCAGCCAAGATCTCGAGGGGGCCGGGCAGCCCCAGCATTTT | CASSQDLEGAGQPQHF
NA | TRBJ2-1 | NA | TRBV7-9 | TGTGCCAGCAGCTTAGTGTCGGACGGACCTACATTGGAGTTCTTC | CASSLVSDGPTLEFF
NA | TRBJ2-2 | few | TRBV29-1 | TGCAGCGTTGTCTCCGGGACCAACACCGGGGAGCTGTTTTTT | CSVVSGTNTGELFF
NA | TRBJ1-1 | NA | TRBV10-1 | TGCGCCAGCAGCAATAAGGAGGAAGAAGGCGTGATGAACACTGAAGCTTTCTTT | CASSNKEEEGVMNTEAFF
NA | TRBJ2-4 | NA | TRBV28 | TGTGCCAGCAGTAAGATTAGGCAAGGCCTAGCCAAAAACATTCAGTACTTC | CASSKIRQGLAKNIQYF
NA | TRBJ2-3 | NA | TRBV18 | TGTGCCAGCTCACTTTCGCTAACCAGCAGAGATACGCAGTATTTT | CASSLSLTSRDTQYF
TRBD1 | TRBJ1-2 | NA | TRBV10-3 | TGTGCCATCAGTGGGGGACAGGGGCGATCTAATAACTATGGCTACACCTTC | CAISGGQGRSNNYGYTF
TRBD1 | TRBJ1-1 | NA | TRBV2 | TGTGCCAGCAGTGACCCGGGACAGGGGGACACTGAAGCTTTCTTT | CASSDPGQGDTEAFF
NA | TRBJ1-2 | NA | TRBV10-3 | TGTGCCATCAATGACGGGGATCGGGGCTACACCTTC | CAINDGDRGYTF
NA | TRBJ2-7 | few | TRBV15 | TGTGCCACCAGCAGGGCGGACACCAACTCCTACGAGCAGTACTTC | CATSRADTNSYEQYF
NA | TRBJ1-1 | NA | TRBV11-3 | TGTGCCAGCAGCCCCCGAATGAACACTGAAGCTTTCTTT | CASSPRMNTEAFF